These 11 T cell receptor beta chains were all obtained from the same sample, sequenced in a study of blood T cell repertoires in COVID-19. Sequenced by immunoSEQ multiplex PCR; TCRdb stores in-frame clones only, minus some. The sample records 200,000 to 300,000 clones, 70% to 90% being singletons. The sequencing sample was made of peripheral blood. The source of these receptors is a man in his fifties with acute or convalescent COVID-19.

V and J are TRBV9 and TRBJ2-7; TRBD1 matches 10 bases. Trimming cost V 3 bases and J 9 bases; bases outside gene matches: 9. This CDR3 has 14 residues. Looked up from germline, CDR1 is SGDLS and CDR2 is YYNGEE. The CDR3 sequence: CASSGDRGPGGQYF. The CDR3 region has the DNA TGTGCCAGCAGCGGGGACAGGGGCCCGGGGGGGCAGTACTTC.

The chain has TRBV9 and TRBJ1-5; tentative D call: TRBD1 (5 bases). This CDR3 comprises 14 residues. Trimming left V 0 bases short and J 6 bases short, with 10 bases between. Per the germline V gene, CDR1 is SGDLS and CDR2 is YYNGEE. The CDR3 loop is CASSVGGEPQPQHF. CDR3 in DNA: TGTGCCAGCAGCGTAGGGGGGGAACCTCAGCCCCAGCATTTT.

V usage is TRBV21-1 and J usage is TRBJ1-5; TRBD1 is the table's D call, not checked against the DNA. TRBV21-1 is an annotated pseudogene. The CDR3 sequence is 16 residues long. This chain's CDR3 is CASSKVEDRGNQPQHF. The DNA for the CDR3 is TGTGCCAGCAGCAAAGTAGAAGACAGGGGGAATCAGCCCCAGCATTTT.

This rearrangement joins TRBV5-6 to TRBJ1-2; 7 nucleotides agree with TRBD1. From germline, CDR1 is SGHDT and CDR2 YYEEEE. CDR3 length: 14 amino acids. Trimming at V came to 0 bases and at J to 4 bases, leaving 3 bases not matched to a gene. CDR3 sequence: CASSLGQGRYGYTF. CDR3 DNA: TGTGCCAGCAGCTTGGGACAGGGACGCTATGGCTACACCTTC.

This chain links TRBV11-2 with TRBJ2-7; 10 nucleotides align to TRBD1. Germline V gene sequence: CDR1 SGHAT, CDR2 FQNNGV. The V segment lost 0 bases and the J segment 5 bases; nucleotides outside the gene matches: 7. The CDR3 consists of 16 residues. As DNA, the CDR3 is TGTGCCAGCAGCTTAGATCTGGTGGGGACAGGGGACGAGCAGTACTTC. Translated, it gives CASSLDLVGTGDEQYF.

This rearrangement joins TRBV9 to TRBJ1-2; 8 bases are shared with TRBD1. Germline V CDR1 and CDR2: SGDLS, YYNGEE. This CDR3 is 14 amino acids long. V was clipped by 1 base and J by 8 bases; unmatched bases: 7. This CDR3 is CASSVQGARRGYTF. The CDR3 coding sequence is TGTGCCAGCAGCGTACAGGGGGCTCGACGAGGCTACACCTTC.

The rearrangement joins TRBV5-6 to TRBJ2-5; possible D gene TRBD2, 7 bases. The CDR3 is 17 residues long. Trimming shortened V by 0 bases and J by 5 bases, and 20 bases separated the two germline ends. CDR1 and CDR2 from the germline V gene are SGHDT and YYEEEE. CDR3 amino acids: CASSLAVGGGAGETQYF. CDR3 DNA sequence: TGTGCCAGCAGCTTGGCCGTAGGAGGGGGGGCCGGGGAGACCCAGTACTTC.

V and J are TRBV11-1 and TRBJ2-4; 7 bases match TRBD2. J was trimmed by 5 bases and V by 3 bases; bases with no gene match: 4. Germline V CDR1 and CDR2: SGHAT, FQDESV (reference sequence). The CDR3 extends over 14 amino acids. This CDR3 reads CASSFAGAENIQYF. In DNA, the CDR3 is TGTGCCAGCAGCTTCGCGGGAGCGGAAAACATTCAGTACTTC.

This chain joins TRBV28 and TRBJ2-3; 9 nucleotides agree with TRBD2. Germline V gives CDR1 MDHEN, CDR2 SYDVKM. CDR3 length equals 14 residues. V was clipped by 10 bases and J by 6 bases; unmatched bases: 11. The CDR3 DNA follows: TGTGCCATCGGTACGCGGGAGGGCCGGGATACGCAGTATTTT. Its protein product is CAIGTREGRDTQYF.

A few counts support this clone. The gene calls are TRBV11-2 and TRBJ2-4; 9 nucleotides match TRBD1. The germline V gene has CDR1 SGHAT and CDR2 FQNNGV. J was trimmed by 6 bases and V by 5 bases; bases with no gene match: 5. CDR3 length: 14 amino acids. CDR3 in amino acids: CASSLGQGRNIQYF. The CDR3 coding sequence is TGTGCCAGCAGCCTCGGACAGGGGAGAAACATTCAGTACTTC.

The rearrangement links TRBV2 to TRBJ2-3; 14 positions match TRBD2. Germline CDR1 reads SNHLY; CDR2 reads FYNNEI. Trimming removed 5 bases from V and 8 bases from J; junction bases left unmatched: 9. The CDR3 has 16 residues. The CDR3: CASSWTGTSGSATQYF. In DNA form, the CDR3 reads TGTGCCAGCAGTTGGACCGGGACTAGCGGGAGTGCTACGCAGTATTTT.